Each of the 3 T cell receptor beta chains below was sequenced from the same sample in a study of CD8+CD57+ T cells in acquired aplastic anemia. CD8+CD57+ cell expansion had been shown by flow cytometry in patients chosen for sequencing. Profiles of TCR beta VDJ and CDR3 were generated from a genomic DNA template. TCRdb called the reads again in MiXCR, with one record for every CDR3 protein. The sample contains roughly 100,000 distinct CDR3 sequences, around two thirds of which appear only once. Sequenced material: sorted CD4+, CD8+, or CD8+CD57+ T cells (not recorded which) from PBMCs. The source is a human donor with aplastic anemia.

This clonotype was counted ten times or more. This chain joins TRBV6-1 and TRBJ2-3, with 12 bases lining up with TRBD2. Germline CDR1 and CDR2: MNHNS and SASEGT. V lost 6 bases, J lost 1 base, and 2 bases stayed unmatched. This CDR3 has 15 residues. The CDR3, as DNA: TGTGCCAGCAGCCGACTAGCGGGAGGCACAGATACGCAGTATTTT. Its protein is CASSRLAGGTDTQYF.

This clonotype was observed a handful of times. The V call is TRBV7-9, the J call TRBJ1-1, with no clear D. The CDR3 runs to 12 residues. Germline CDR1 is SEHNR and CDR2 is FQNEAQ (reference sequence). Trimming removed 2 bases at V and 5 bases at J, with 6 bases between. This chain's CDR3 is CASSLIQTEAFF. The DNA for the CDR3 is TGTGCCAGCAGCTTAATACAGACTGAAGCTTTCTTT.

The gene calls are TRBV6-4 and TRBJ1-3; no definite D call. CDR1 MRHNA and CDR2 SNTAGT come from the germline V gene. The V and J ends lost 5 bases and 2 bases respectively, with 13 bases between them. CDR3 size: 15 residues. CDR3 bases: TGTGCCAGCAGTCCCGGGCTCCCTGCTGGAAACACCATATATTTT. Protein sequence: CASSPGLPAGNTIYF.